One sample yielded the 19 T cell receptor beta chains listed below, sequenced in a study of graft-versus-host responses after intestinal transplantation. Method: immunoSEQ multiplex PCR; TCRdb's copy keeps in-frame clones and lacks some. Of tens of thousands of clones listed, about nine tenths were seen once; the top ten hold roughly 7.3%. No antigens are known for them. The sample here was unstimulated CD8+ T cells sorted from spleen or lymph node cells, taken before transplant. The origin of the receptors is a human donor who was the organ donor for an intestinal transplant.

The chain couples TRBV6-5 to TRBJ1-1, with D tentatively TRBD1 (5 bases). The germline V gene has CDR1 MNHEY and CDR2 SVGAGI. The CDR3 runs 14 residues. The germline V and J ends were trimmed by 0 bases and 5 bases, with 10 bases remaining between them. The CDR3 nucleotides are TGTGCCAGCAGTTACTCGACGTGGGGGACTGAAGCTTTCTTT. This codes for CASSYSTWGTEAFF.

This chain uses TRBV9 with TRBJ1-1; tentatively, D is TRBD1 (5 bases). Trimming took off 0 bases at V and 5 bases at J, with 14 bases between the two ends. This CDR3 contains 15 residues. CDR1 SGDLS and CDR2 YYNGEE come from the germline V gene. CDR3 sequence (DNA): TGTGCCAGCAGCGTAGGGAGGGCGAAGGGGACTGAAGCTTTCTTT. Translation: CASSVGRAKGTEAFF. Looking up the rest from reference TRBV9 and TRBJ1-1 gives the full variable domain: DSGVTQTPKHLITATGQRVTLRCSPRSGDLSVYWYQQSLDQGLQFLIQYYNGEERAKGNILERFSAQQFPDLHSELNLSSLELGDSALYFCASSVGRAKGTEAFFGQGTRLTVV.

V and J are TRBV6-1 and TRBJ2-4; 8 positions agree with TRBD1. V lost 6 bases and J lost 7; bases outside the gene matches: 5. This CDR3 contains 13 residues. Germline V CDR1 and CDR2: MNHNS, SASEGT. The CDR3 reads CASRARGLNIQYF. CDR3 DNA sequence: TGTGCCAGCAGGGCCAGGGGGCTCAACATTCAGTACTTC.

V usage is TRBV5-4 and J usage is TRBJ2-3; D gene ambiguous. The CDR3 totals 13 residues. V was trimmed by 0 bases and J by 5 bases, leaving 7 bases between them. Per the germline V gene, CDR1 is SGHNT and CDR2 is YYREEE (reference sequence). CDR3 nucleotide sequence: TGTGCCAGCAGCTTGGTAGGATTAGATACGCAGTATTTT. This translates into CASSLVGLDTQYF. The full variable domain, rest sourced from reference TRBV5-4 and TRBJ2-3, is ETGVTQSPTHLIKTRGQQVTLRCSSQSGHNTVSWYQQALGQGPQFIFQYYREEENGRGNFPPRFSGLQFPNYSSELNVNALELDDSALYLCASSLVGLDTQYFGPGTRLTVL.

The rearrangement joins TRBV30 to TRBJ1-4; D is uncertain. Between the trimmed V and J ends, which lost 3 bases and 0 bases, there was a span of 11 bases. Germline loops: CDR1 GTSNPN, CDR2 SVGIG (reference sequence). The CDR3 length is 15 residues. The CDR3 coding sequence is TGTGCCTGGAGGAAGCTTCGTGCAACTAATGAAAAACTGTTTTTT. It is translated as CAWRKLRATNEKLFF. Full variable domain (rest looked up from reference TRBV30 and TRBJ1-4): SQTIHQWPATLVQPVGSPLSLECTVEGTSNPNLYWYRQAAGRGLQLLFYSVGIGQISSEVPQNLSASRPQDRQFILSSKKLLLSDSGFYLCAWRKLRATNEKLFFGSGTQLSVL.

This chain connects TRBV27 to TRBJ1-2, with TRBD1 as a possible D gene (6 bases). Trimming pared 0 bases from V and 5 bases from J, leaving 13 bases between. Per germline, CDR1 MNHEY and CDR2 SMNVEV (reference sequence). The CDR3 runs to 15 residues. The CDR3: CASSLSWDGTYGYTF. CDR3 bases: TGTGCCAGCAGTTTATCTTGGGACGGGACATATGGCTACACCTTC.

The chain employs TRBV6-5 and TRBJ1-4; 9 bases fit TRBD1. The CDR3 has 15 residues. Germline V gene lookup returns CDR1 MNHEY and CDR2 SVGAGI. Trimming removed 2 bases from V and 7 bases from J; junction bases left unmatched: 5. The CDR3 spells CASSYGTGQTEKLFF. The CDR3 region has the DNA TGTGCCAGCAGTTACGGGACAGGGCAGACTGAAAAACTGTTTTTT.

This chain joins TRBV10-2 and TRBJ1-4; D is undetermined. Trimming stripped 6 bases from V and 6 bases from J, with 8 bases between. The CDR3 consists of 12 residues. Germline V gives CDR1 WSHSY, CDR2 SAAADI. CDR3 region: CASRRGDEKLFF. The DNA of the CDR3 is TGCGCCAGCAGACGGGGAGATGAAAAACTGTTTTTT.

In its sample, this clone was seen once. The genes are TRBV9 and TRBJ1-2; D is ambiguous. Trimming stripped 2 bases from V and 8 bases from J, with 16 bases between. Germline CDR1 is SGDLS and CDR2 is YYNGEE. The CDR3 is made up of 14 amino acids. The CDR3 region is CASSVNTGSTGYTF. Written as DNA, the CDR3 is TGTGCCAGCAGCGTTAATACGGGGTCGACGGGCTACACCTTC.

CDR3 loop: CASSTTGFIGYTF. DNA of the CDR3: TGTGCCAGCAGTACCACAGGGTTTATTGGCTACACCTTC. The chain carries TRBV6-5 and TRBJ1-2; D possibly corresponds to TRBD1 (6 bases). V shed 5 bases and J shed 7 bases, with 14 bases lying between them. The CDR3 consists of 13 residues. The germline gives CDR1 MNHEY, CDR2 SVGAGI.

This clone was counted a few times. Other DNA sequences from this sample encode an identical CDR3 as well. The chain carries TRBV11-2 and TRBJ1-2, with D perhaps matching TRBD1 (5 bases). CDR3 size: 13 residues. The V end lost 3 bases, the J end lost 8 bases, and 13 bases lay between the germline ends. The germline V gene encodes CDR1 SGHAT and CDR2 FQNNGV. CDR3 DNA: TGTGCCAGCAGCTTGGGGGAGGGTTACGGCTACACCTTC. This gives the protein CASSLGEGYGYTF.

The rearrangement joins TRBV6-1 to TRBJ2-1, with D uncertain. CDR1 and CDR2 from the germline V gene are MNHNS and SASEGT. With 5 bases removed from V and 7 bases from J, the gap between germline ends came to 15 bases. The CDR3 consists of 14 residues. The CDR3 DNA reads TGTGCCAGCAGTTATCTAGGTAGAGAGAATGAGCAGTTCTTC. Translated: CASSYLGRENEQFF.

This chain links TRBV6-1 with TRBJ2-7; 7 bases map to TRBD1. This CDR3 contains 15 residues. In germline, CDR1 is MNHNS, CDR2 SASEGT. V was pared by 7 bases and J by 1 base, with 10 bases of the junction left unmatched. The CDR3 nucleotides read TGTGCCAGCACTTTTCGACAGGGTGGGTCCTACGAGCAGTACTTC. As protein: CASTFRQGGSYEQYF.

The chain uses TRBV6-5 and TRBJ1-1, with a possible D match to TRBD1 (5 bases). The CDR3 is 11 residues long. V was trimmed by 2 bases and J by 7 bases, leaving 5 bases between them. Germline V gene sequence: CDR1 MNHEY, CDR2 SVGAGI. The CDR3 coding sequence is TGTGCCAGCAGTTACGGGGGTGAAGCTTTCTTT. The encoded protein is CASSYGGEAFF.

The V and J genes are TRBV28 and TRBJ2-3; weak D call: TRBD2 (6 bases). V was clipped by 1 base and J by 1 base, with 9 bases between them. Germline assignment: CDR1 MDHEN and CDR2 SYDVKM. The length of the CDR3 is 15 residues. CDR3: CASSLSGGGTDTQYF. The CDR3 bases are TGTGCCAGCAGTTTATCTGGCGGGGGCACAGATACGCAGTATTTT.

The chain is built from TRBV13 and TRBJ2-7; 7 nucleotides agree with TRBD1. Germline CDR1 PRHDT, CDR2 FYEKMQ (reference sequence). After removal of 5 bases from V and 6 bases from J, the junction contained 7 bases not matched to a gene. This CDR3 is built from 13 residues. The CDR3 DNA reads TGTGCCAGCAGCCTCGGACAGGTATTCGAGCAGTACTTC. It yields the protein CASSLGQVFEQYF. The full variable domain, rest sourced from reference TRBV13 and TRBJ2-7, is AAGVIQSPRHLIKEKRETATLKCYPIPRHDTVYWYQQGPGQDPQFLISFYEKMQSDKGSIPDRFSAQQFSDYHSELNMSSLELGDSALYFCASSLGQVFEQYFGPGTRLTVT.

The CDR3 nucleotides are TGTGCCAGCAGCGTAGAGGGGGGGAACCCCTATGGCTACACCTTC. This gives the protein CASSVEGGNPYGYTF. This chain joins TRBV9 and TRBJ1-2, with TRBD1 as a possible D gene (6 bases). The CDR3 consists of 15 residues. V dropped 0 bases and J dropped 4 bases, with 13 bases sitting between them. Per the germline V gene, CDR1 is SGDLS and CDR2 is YYNGEE.

This chain links TRBV28 with TRBJ2-7; 10 nucleotides agree with TRBD1. The CDR3 has 16 residues. The germline CDR1 and CDR2 sequences are MDHEN and SYDVKM. V dropped 6 bases and J dropped 4; count of bases not matched to a gene: 12. CDR3 loop: CASSYTAGTGDYEQYF. CDR3 DNA sequence: TGTGCCAGCAGCTATACCGCTGGGACAGGGGATTACGAGCAGTACTTC.

This chain connects TRBV6-4 to TRBJ2-1; 10 bases fit TRBD2. The germline gives CDR1 MRHNA, CDR2 SNTAGT. This CDR3 spans 16 amino acids. After removal of 0 bases from V and 7 bases from J, the junction contained 6 bases not matched to a gene. The CDR3 nucleotides read TGTGCCAGCAGTGACTCAGCGGGGGGGCCAAGTAATGAGCAGTTCTTC. It codes for CASSDSAGGPSNEQFF.